Listed here are 9 T cell receptor beta chains from one sample, sequenced in a study of low-dose radiotherapy and immunotherapy resistance in tumors. Primers used for first-strand cDNA, a TRAV- and TRBV-specific set, covered both alpha and beta chains. The authors amplified TCRs for approximately 18 PCR cycles with a constant-region primer and a V-primer adapter. Each CDR3 protein gets one entry after TCRdb re-called the reads with MiXCR. The sample lists 8,500 to 14,000 distinct CDR3 sequences; about 60% were seen once. Every receptor here comes from a human donor with advanced metastatic prostate, ovarian, gallbladder or colorectal cancer (not recorded which). This table probably holds off-target reads from a library built for another chain.

This clonotype was detected once. The V and J genes are TRBV19 and TRBJ2-2; TRBD1 is a possible D gene (6 bases). Germline V CDR1 and CDR2: LNHDA, SQIVND (reference sequence). The CDR3 has 15 residues. The V and J ends lost 6 bases and 2 bases respectively, with 13 bases between them. CDR3 amino acids: CASSGQQINTGELFF. The CDR3 DNA reads TGTGCCAGTAGCGGACAGCAAATTAACACCGGGGAGCTGTTTTTT.

In its sample, this clonotype was seen a few times. J is TRBJ2-1 and V is TRBV5-6; the match to TRBD1 covers 9 bases. Per germline, CDR1 SGHDT and CDR2 YYEEEE. The junction had 14 bases not matched to a gene; V was cut back by 3 bases and J by 7 bases. This CDR3 comprises 17 residues. CDR3: CASSWNAHGTGPNEQFF. The CDR3 DNA is TGTGCCAGCAGCTGGAACGCCCACGGGACAGGGCCAAATGAGCAGTTCTTC.

J is TRBJ1-2 and V is TRBV7-2; D gene uncertain. This CDR3 has 13 residues. The germline V and J ends were trimmed by 0 bases and 6 bases, with 8 bases remaining between them. The germline V gene encodes CDR1 SGHTA and CDR2 FQGNSA. CDR3 residues: CASSLAYGNGYTF. The CDR3, as DNA: TGTGCCAGCAGCTTAGCGTACGGGAATGGCTACACCTTC.

The V gene is TRBV7-2, the J gene TRBJ2-5; TRBD2 matches at 8 bases. V shed 3 bases and J 1 base; nucleotides not matched to a gene: 1. The CDR3 totals 14 residues. CDR1 is SGHTA and CDR2 is FQGNSA in the germline V gene. The CDR3 coding sequence is TGTGCCAGCAGCTTTGCGGGAGGCCAAGAGACCCAGTACTTC. This sequence encodes CASSFAGGQETQYF.

The V call is TRBV2, the J call TRBJ1-1; 8 nucleotides match TRBD1. Germline assignment: CDR1 SNHLY and CDR2 FYNNEI. The CDR3 is made up of 14 amino acids. V was pared by 10 bases and J by 4 bases, with 11 bases of the junction left unmatched. The CDR3 loop reads CATRQGRGATEAFF. Here the CDR3 DNA reads TGTGCCACCCGACAGGGGCGGGGGGCCACTGAAGCTTTCTTT. The whole variable domain, remainder taken from reference TRBV2 and TRBJ1-1, is EPEVTQTPSHQVTQMGQEVILRCVPISNHLYFYWYRQILGQKVEFLVSFYNNEISEKSEIFDDQFSVERPDGSNFTLKIRSTKLEDSAMYFCATRQGRGATEAFFGQGTRLTVV.

V usage is TRBV19 and J usage is TRBJ2-5; maybe TRBD2 (5 bases). V was trimmed by 5 bases and J by 4 bases, leaving 14 bases between them. The CDR3 has 14 amino acids. CDR1 is LNHDA, CDR2 SQIVND, per germline (reference sequence). The CDR3 bases are TGTGCCAGTAGTCCCCCGGGGAGTCCAGAGACCCAGTACTTC. Its translation is CASSPPGSPETQYF.

This chain connects TRBV3-1 to TRBJ1-4; D is uncertain. CDR1 LGHDT and CDR2 YNNKEL come from the germline V gene (reference sequence). Trimming shortened V by 1 base and J by 1 base, and 7 bases separated the two germline ends. This CDR3 comprises 15 residues. The CDR3 nucleotides read TGTGCCAGCAGCCAAGGCGGAGGAACTAATGAAAAACTGTTTTTT. Translation: CASSQGGGTNEKLFF.

This chain uses TRBV6-5 with TRBJ1-2, with TRBD1 identical over 7 bases. The CDR3 covers 15 residues. CDR1 MNHEY and CDR2 SVGAGI come from the germline V gene. J was trimmed by 3 bases and V by 5 bases; bases with no gene match: 9. The CDR3 region is CASSERPTGYYGYTF. CDR3 nucleotides: TGTGCCAGCAGTGAAAGACCGACAGGGTACTATGGCTACACCTTC.

The J gene is TRBJ2-1, the V gene TRBV20-1; TRBD2 matches 9 bases. V trimming: 1 base; J trimming: 7 bases; junction bases outside the gene matches: 5. Germline CDR1 and CDR2: DFQATT and SNEGSKA (reference sequence). CDR3 size: 14 residues. The DNA for the CDR3 is TGCAGTGCTAGAGCTCTAGCGGGGTTTAATGAGCAGTTCTTC. Protein product: CSARALAGFNEQFF.